Listed here are 15 T cell receptor beta chains from one sample, sequenced in a study of blood T cell repertoires in COVID-19. Clones were read by immunoSEQ multiplex PCR, and TCRdb kept only the in-frame ones, dropping some. The sample yields over 200,000 clones, 88% seen once. The source material was PBMCs or T cells enriched from blood (not recorded which). These receptors originate from a woman aged 40 to 50 with acute COVID-19.

This chain connects TRBV10-2 to TRBJ2-1; 9 bases agree with TRBD2. V shed 2 bases and J 7 bases; nucleotides not matched to a gene: 12. This CDR3 is 17 amino acids long. Germline lookup yields CDR1 WSHSY and CDR2 SAAADI. The CDR3 sequence is CASSEEAGGLIPNEQFF. The CDR3 nucleotides read TGCGCCAGCAGTGAGGAGGCGGGGGGGCTGATTCCGAATGAGCAGTTCTTC.

The chain has TRBV3-1 (or the pseudogene TRBV3-2) and TRBJ1-4; D remains ambiguous. The CDR3 runs 13 residues. The germline V and J ends were trimmed by 0 bases and 7 bases, with 6 bases remaining between them. Germline lookup yields CDR1 LGHDT and CDR2 YNNKEL (reference sequence). CDR3 sequence: CASSQDRSEKLFF. The DNA for the CDR3 is TGTGCCAGCAGCCAAGATAGGAGTGAAAAACTGTTTTTT.

This rearrangement joins TRBV5-1 to TRBJ2-7; D possibly corresponds to TRBD2 (5 bases). CDR3 length: 15 amino acids. Germline V lookup: CDR1 SGHRS, CDR2 YFSETQ. Trimming pared 1 base from V and 0 bases from J, leaving 11 bases between. DNA of the CDR3: TGCGCCAGCAGCTTGAATTCAGCGGCCTCCTACGAGCAGTACGTC. This gives the protein CASSLNSAASYEQYV.

This rearrangement joins TRBV6-5 to TRBJ1-2, with 8 bases matching TRBD1. This CDR3 contains 12 residues. The V and J ends lost 7 bases and 6 bases, in that order; junction bases with no gene match: 4. Germline V gives CDR1 MNHEY, CDR2 SVGAGI. The CDR3 nucleotides are TGTGCCAGCACTATGGACAGGGATGGCTACACCTTC. Translating gives CASTMDRDGYTF.

The V gene is TRBV7-2, the J gene TRBJ1-2; 7 bases map to TRBD1. The CDR3 length is 15 residues. V lost 5 bases to trimming and J lost 6 bases; unmatched junction nucleotides: 12. CDR1 and CDR2 from the germline V gene are SGHTA and FQGNSA. As DNA, the CDR3 is TGTGCCAGCAGCCTACTTAGGACAGGAATCAATGGCTACACCTTC. Its translation is CASSLLRTGINGYTF. Based on the CDR3 plus reference TRBV7-2 and TRBJ1-2, the full variable domain is GAGVSQSPSNKVTEKGKDVELRCDPISGHTALYWYRQSLGQGLEFLIYFQGNSAPDKSGLPSDRFSAERTGGSVSTLTIQRTQQEDSAVYLCASSLLRTGINGYTFGSGTRLTVV.

V and J are TRBV7-2 and TRBJ2-5; D remains ambiguous. CDR1 SGHTA and CDR2 FQGNSA come from the germline V gene. Trimming took off 5 bases at V and 5 bases at J, with 12 bases between the two ends. This CDR3 region has 13 residues. CDR3 coding DNA: TGTGCCAGCAGCGATCTAGGTTGGGAGACCCAGTACTTC. Translation gives CASSDLGWETQYF.

This chain's CDR3 is CASKQDRARSPLHF. The CDR3 coding sequence is TGTGCCAGCAAACAGGACAGAGCCCGTTCACCCCTCCACTTT. The chain has TRBV6-6 and TRBJ1-6; perhaps TRBD1 as D (6 bases). Trimming took 7 bases from V and 9 from J, leaving 16 bases between them. The germline CDR1 and CDR2 sequences are MNHNY and SVGAGI (reference sequence). This CDR3 comprises 14 residues.

The V call is TRBV21-1, the J call TRBJ2-5; the D call TRBD1 from the table was never checked on the DNA. TRBV21-1 is tagged as a pseudogene. The CDR3 runs 13 residues. The CDR3 reads CASSLQGGETQYF. CDR3 bases: TGTGCCAGCAGCTTACAGGGTGGAGAGACCCAGTACTTC.

This clone was detected a few times. V gene TRBV9 combines with J gene TRBJ2-1; TRBD2 agrees at 7 bases. The germline CDR1 and CDR2 sequences are SGDLS and YYNGEE. The CDR3 has 15 amino acids. V lost 0 bases, J lost 2 bases, and 2 bases stayed unmatched. This CDR3 is CASSVGAGAYNEQFF. The DNA of the CDR3 is TGTGCCAGCAGCGTAGGGGCGGGAGCCTACAATGAGCAGTTCTTC.

This clone was seen once. The chain combines TRBV7-9 with TRBJ1-3, with 7 bases lining up with TRBD1. After removal of 4 bases from V and 4 bases from J, the junction contained 4 bases not matched to a gene. CDR1 is SEHNR, CDR2 FQNEAQ, per germline (reference sequence). This CDR3 has 14 residues. The CDR3, as DNA: TGTGCCAGCAGCTCAGGGGGGCGAGGAAACACCATATATTTT. Translating it yields CASSSGGRGNTIYF.

The V call is TRBV7-8, the J call TRBJ1-2, with 8 bases identical to TRBD1. CDR3 length equals 14 residues. Unmatched junction bases numbered 4, after V lost 0 bases and J lost 7 bases. Germline CDR1 is SGHVS and CDR2 is FQNEAQ. In DNA form, the CDR3 reads TGTGCCAGCAGCTTAGCGCGGCAGGGGGCTGGCTACACCTTC. As protein: CASSLARQGAGYTF.

As to this clone: An end of the junction does not agree with germline; a read error may underlie this. J is TRBJ2-2 and V is TRBV7-7, with D perhaps matching TRBD1 (5 bases). This CDR3 has 14 amino acids. CDR1 SSHAT and CDR2 FNYEAQ come from the germline V gene (reference sequence). The CDR3 reads CASSRSRGTGELFF. DNA for the CDR3: TGTGCTAGCAGCCGGAGTAGGGGCACCGGGGAGCTGTTTTTT.

The chain is built from TRBV19 and TRBJ1-3, with D hard to call. With 7 bases removed from V and 5 bases from J, the gap between germline ends came to 30 bases. Germline V CDR1 and CDR2: LNHDA, SQIVND (reference sequence). CDR3 length: 19 amino acids. The CDR3, as DNA: TGTGCCAGTACCCCTTTCCCATCCTTCGACCACATGGGCAGAAACACCATATATTTT. Its translation: CASTPFPSFDHMGRNTIYF.

CDR3 nucleotides: TGTGCCAGCAGTCCCAGGTGGGGAGGCACTGAAGCTTTCTTT. Its protein product is CASSPRWGGTEAFF. J is TRBJ1-1 and V is TRBV27; no clear D gene. This CDR3 comprises 14 residues. Germline V gives CDR1 MNHEY, CDR2 SMNVEV (reference sequence). The V end lost 5 bases, the J end lost 4 bases, and 14 bases lay between the germline ends.

This clone was picked up one time. The chain is built from TRBV7-2 and TRBJ2-2; 7 positions agree with TRBD1. Germline V gene lookup returns CDR1 SGHTA and CDR2 FQGNSA. J was trimmed by 2 bases and V by 3 bases; bases with no gene match: 3. The CDR3 sequence is 15 residues long. The CDR3 DNA is TGTGCCAGCAGCTTTCGGGACAGTAACACCGGGGAGCTGTTTTTT. Protein sequence: CASSFRDSNTGELFF. The complete variable domain, with remaining parts taken from reference TRBV7-2 and TRBJ2-2, reads GAGVSQSPSNKVTEKGKDVELRCDPISGHTALYWYRQSLGQGLEFLIYFQGNSAPDKSGLPSDRFSAERTGGSVSTLTIQRTQQEDSAVYLCASSFRDSNTGELFFGEGSRLTVL.